This T cell receptor (beta chain) was documented in a study of cytomegalovirus exposure and HLA in healthy donors. Whole-study results and caveats: Being productive about 90% or about 30% of the time was typical of most TCR beta V segments in an earlier analysis. In all likelihood, a cluster of highly shared sequence variants was a sequencing artifact.

The germline V gene has CDR1 MDHEN and CDR2 SYDVKM. CDR3 length equals 17 residues. As concerns this clone: Antigen unknown. One junction end disagrees with the germline gene, perhaps due to a read error.

PCR used 60 Vbeta primers and 13 Jbeta primers. Using immunoSEQ multiplex PCR, the repertoire was profiled, and TCRdb retains in-frame clones only, with some absent. Among around 130,000 clones, roughly four fifths were seen once, and the ten largest hold 10% to 12%. The specimen sequenced was PBMCs. The chain recombines TRBV28 with TRBJ2-4; 10 bases fit TRBD2. The TCR was taken from a male donor in good health and CMV-seropositive. DNA of the CDR3: TGTGCCAGCAGTTACCAGCGGGAGGGGGAGGTCCAAAACAGTCAGTACTTC. Amino acid sequence: CASSYQREGEVQNSQYF.